Here is one T cell receptor beta chain with its context. This sample is part of a study of T-cell memory formation after mild COVID-19. The CDR3 is made up of 14 amino acids. Looked up from germline, CDR1 is SGHVS and CDR2 is FNYEAQ. V was shortened by 3 bases and J by 5 bases, with 14 bases between the two germline ends. TCRdb called the 5' RACE reads again in MiXCR, with one record for every CDR3 protein. The repertoire holds around 370,000 distinct CDR3 sequences, with 20% to 25% as singletons. This clonotype was obtained from an adult woman who had mild COVID-19 (a few samples of this study predate the infection). Cell type and time point are not known. Sequenced material: PBMCs or a T cell subset sorted from them (not recorded which). The chain has TRBV7-6 and TRBJ2-7, with a weak D call TRBD1 (6 bases). The CDR3 here is CASSFGQGWHEQYF. The DNA of the CDR3 is TGTGCCAGCAGCTTCGGGCAGGGGTGGCACGAGCAGTACTTC. Variable domain in full (rest from reference TRBV7-6 and TRBJ2-7): GAGVSQSPRYKVTKRGQDVALRCDPISGHVSLYWYRQALGQGPEFLTYFNYEAQQDKSGLPNDRFSAERPEGSISTLTIQRTEQRDSAMYRCASSFGQGWHEQYFGPGTRLTVT.